This passage covers 12 T cell receptor beta chains from one sample sequenced in a study of vaccination and CD4 T cells after COVID-19. Sample treatment: roughly 10-day PBMC culture with coronavirus spike peptide pools or control peptides (ViraFEST assay). CD4+ T cells that had been cultured provided DNA sequenced with the Oncomine TCR Beta short-read assay. TCRdb itself ran the PCR reads through MiXCR, one entry per CDR3 protein. The table shows approximately 18,000 distinct CDR3 sequences, with about 52% occurring only once. Antigen specificity for these receptors is unknown. Sequencing input: CD4+ T cells from blood, cultured in vitro. Receptors were obtained from a human donor who had recovered from COVID-19.

This clonotype came up a few times. The chain is built from TRBV20-1 and TRBJ1-1; D not resolved. Per the germline V gene, CDR1 is DFQATT and CDR2 is SNEGSKA (reference sequence). The V gene lost 4 bases and the J gene lost 3 bases, with 15 bases spanning the gap. The CDR3 is 14 amino acids. The CDR3 bases are TGCAGTGCTAAGGGTGCCAGTTTACACACTGAAGCTTTCTTT. This codes for CSAKGASLHTEAFF.

V gene TRBV28 combines with J gene TRBJ2-1, with 7 nucleotides matching TRBD2. Germline V lookup: CDR1 MDHEN, CDR2 SYDVKM. The ends lost 8 bases at V and 1 base at J; junction bases unmatched: 11. The CDR3 is made up of 16 amino acids. The chain's CDR3 is CASLGSGGGSYNEQFF. CDR3 DNA sequence: TGTGCCAGCTTAGGTTCGGGCGGGGGATCCTACAATGAGCAGTTCTTC.

The chain links TRBV4-1 to TRBJ1-5; D call uncertain. The CDR3 runs to 14 residues. CDR1 MGHRA and CDR2 YSYEKL come from the germline V gene. The ends were cut back, 0 bases at V and 9 bases at J, with 12 bases in the middle. Written as DNA, the CDR3 is TGCGCCAGCAGCCAAGATCTACGGGTAGGGCCCCAGCATTTT. Residues: CASSQDLRVGPQHF.

This clonotype has just a few counts. The V and J genes are TRBV6-2 or TRBV6-3 and TRBJ1-1; possibly TRBD1 for D (5 bases). The germline gives CDR1 MNHEY, CDR2 SVGEGT. Trimming pared 4 bases from V and 2 bases from J, leaving 8 bases between. The CDR3 loop spans 13 amino acids. CDR3 loop: CASSLTVNTEAFF. As DNA, the CDR3 is TGTGCCAGCAGTTTGACAGTTAACACTGAAGCTTTCTTT.

This clonotype was observed a few times. The gene calls are TRBV6-2 or TRBV6-3 and TRBJ2-7; 9 positions match TRBD1. Germline-derived CDR1 and CDR2 are MNHEY and SVGEGT. This CDR3 contains 14 residues. V was pared by 2 bases and J by 2 bases, with 1 base of the junction left unmatched. The CDR3 loop reads CASSYGTGTYEQYF. CDR3 in DNA: TGTGCCAGCAGTTACGGGACAGGGACCTACGAGCAGTACTTC.

The chain is built from TRBV20-1 and TRBJ2-1, with a possible D match to TRBD2 (6 bases). In germline, CDR1 is DFQATT, CDR2 SNEGSKA (reference sequence). CDR3 length equals 15 residues. CDR3 region: CSAFTGGTTHNEQFF. The CDR3 DNA is TGCAGCGCTTTCACCGGGGGTACAACTCATAATGAGCAGTTCTTC.

CDR3 residues: CASTWDYQETQYF. The DNA of the CDR3 is TGTGCCAGCACCTGGGACTACCAAGAGACCCAGTACTTC. The V gene is TRBV2, the J gene TRBJ2-5, with a weak D call TRBD2 (6 bases). The CDR3 runs to 13 residues. Trimming took off 7 bases at V and 0 bases at J, with 9 bases between the two ends. From germline, CDR1 is SNHLY and CDR2 FYNNEI.

This clonotype came up a few times. In DNA, the CDR3 is TGTGCCAGCAGTGAGGCGGTGGGCGGTGAAGCTTTCTTT. Amino acid sequence: CASSEAVGGEAFF. The rearrangement links TRBV2 to TRBJ1-1; D call uncertain. The germline V and J ends were trimmed by 3 bases and 7 bases, with 12 bases remaining between them. CDR3 length: 13 residues. Germline V gene data show CDR1 as SNHLY and CDR2 as FYNNEI. Looking up the rest from reference TRBV2 and TRBJ1-1 gives the full variable domain: EPEVTQTPSHQVTQMGQEVILRCVPISNHLYFYWYRQILGQKVEFLVSFYNNEISEKSEIFDDQFSVERPDGSNFTLKIRSTKLEDSAMYFCASSEAVGGEAFFGQGTRLTVV.

The chain links TRBV2 to TRBJ1-1; perhaps TRBD1 as D (5 bases). The CDR3 contains 12 residues. The V and J ends lost 5 bases and 7 bases respectively, with 11 bases between them. Germline-derived CDR1 and CDR2 are SNHLY and FYNNEI. The CDR3 nucleotides are TGTGCCAGCAGTCAACTGGGGGGTGAAGCTTTCTTT. Translation gives CASSQLGGEAFF.

V is TRBV29-1 and J is TRBJ1-6, with D perhaps matching TRBD1 (6 bases). The CDR3 is 13 residues long. Germline lookup yields CDR1 SQVTM and CDR2 ANQGSEA. V was clipped by 3 bases and J by 9 bases, with 12 bases between them. The CDR3 is CSVDTGSGSPLHF. CDR3 in DNA: TGCAGCGTTGATACAGGGTCCGGTTCACCCCTCCACTTT.

This chain links TRBV6-1 with TRBJ1-2; TRBD1 aligns across 8 bases. This CDR3 comprises 16 residues. Germline V gene data show CDR1 as MNHNS and CDR2 as SASEGT. J lost 0 bases, V lost 6 bases, and 9 bases had no gene match. The CDR3, as DNA: TGTGCCAGCAGGGCACAGGGGGGGGGAGCTAACTATGGCTACACCTTC. Protein sequence: CASRAQGGGANYGYTF.

This clonotype was recorded a few times. The chain couples TRBV11-2 to TRBJ2-3, with D perhaps matching TRBD2 (6 bases). The CDR3 contains 14 residues. Germline CDR1 is SGHAT and CDR2 is FQNNGV. V lost 5 bases, J lost 2 bases, and 11 bases lay in between. The CDR3 sequence is CASSLSGHTDTQYF. CDR3 nucleotides: TGTGCCAGCAGCCTCAGCGGGCACACAGATACGCAGTATTTT.